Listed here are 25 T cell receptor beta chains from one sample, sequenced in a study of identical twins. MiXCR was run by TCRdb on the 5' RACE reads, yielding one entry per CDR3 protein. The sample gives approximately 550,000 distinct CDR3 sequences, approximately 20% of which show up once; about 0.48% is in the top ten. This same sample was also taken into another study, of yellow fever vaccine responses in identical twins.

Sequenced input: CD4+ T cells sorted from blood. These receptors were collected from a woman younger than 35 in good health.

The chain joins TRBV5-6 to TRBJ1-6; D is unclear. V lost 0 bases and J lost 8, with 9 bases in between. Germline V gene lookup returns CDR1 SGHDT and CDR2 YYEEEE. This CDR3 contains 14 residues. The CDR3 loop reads CASSLGQADSPLHF. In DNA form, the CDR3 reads TGTGCCAGCAGCTTGGGTCAGGCTGATTCACCCCTCCACTTT. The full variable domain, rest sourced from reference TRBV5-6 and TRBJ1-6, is DAGVTQSPTHLIKTRGQQVTLRCSPKSGHDTVSWYQQALGQGPQFIFQYYEEEERQRGNFPDRFSGHQFPNYSSELNVNALLLGDSALYLCASSLGQADSPLHFGNGTRLTVT.

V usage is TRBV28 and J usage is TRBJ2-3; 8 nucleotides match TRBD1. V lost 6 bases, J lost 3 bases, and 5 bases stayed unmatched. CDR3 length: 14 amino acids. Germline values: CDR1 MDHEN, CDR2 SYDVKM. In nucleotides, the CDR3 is TGTGCCAGCAGCTGGGACAGGCGAACAGATACGCAGTATTTT. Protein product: CASSWDRRTDTQYF. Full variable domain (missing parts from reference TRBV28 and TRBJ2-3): DVKVTQSSRYLVKRTGEKVFLECVQDMDHENMFWYRQDPGLGLRLIYFSYDVKMKEKGDIPEGYSVSREKKERFSLILESASTNQTSMYLCASSWDRRTDTQYFGPGTRLTVL.

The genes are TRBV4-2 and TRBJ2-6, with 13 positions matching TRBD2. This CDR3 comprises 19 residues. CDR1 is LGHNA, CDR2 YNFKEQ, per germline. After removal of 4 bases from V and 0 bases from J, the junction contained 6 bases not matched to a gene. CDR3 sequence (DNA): TGTGCCAGCAGCCCTCGGACTAGCGGGGGCCTCTCTGGGGCCAACGTCCTGACTTTC. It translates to CASSPRTSGGLSGANVLTF.

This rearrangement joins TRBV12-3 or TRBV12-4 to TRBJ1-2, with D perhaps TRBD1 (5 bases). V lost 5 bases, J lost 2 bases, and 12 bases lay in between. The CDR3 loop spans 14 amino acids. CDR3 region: CASSPGGANYGYTF. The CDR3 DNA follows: TGTGCCAGCAGTCCAGGCGGGGCCAACTATGGCTACACCTTC.

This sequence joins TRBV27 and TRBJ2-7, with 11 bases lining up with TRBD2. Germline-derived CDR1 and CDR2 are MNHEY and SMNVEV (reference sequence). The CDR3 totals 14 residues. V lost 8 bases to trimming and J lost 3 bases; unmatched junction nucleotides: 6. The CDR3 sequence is CASGRLAGLYEQYF. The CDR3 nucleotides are TGTGCCAGCGGACGACTAGCGGGGCTCTACGAGCAGTACTTC.

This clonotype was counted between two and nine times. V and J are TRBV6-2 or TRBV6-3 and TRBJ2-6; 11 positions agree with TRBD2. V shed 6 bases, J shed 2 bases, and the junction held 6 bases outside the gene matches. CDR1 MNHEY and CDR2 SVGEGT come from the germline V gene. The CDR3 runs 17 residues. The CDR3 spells CASRLAGVVAGANVLTF. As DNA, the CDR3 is TGTGCCAGCAGACTAGCGGGAGTGGTGGCTGGGGCCAACGTCCTGACTTTC.

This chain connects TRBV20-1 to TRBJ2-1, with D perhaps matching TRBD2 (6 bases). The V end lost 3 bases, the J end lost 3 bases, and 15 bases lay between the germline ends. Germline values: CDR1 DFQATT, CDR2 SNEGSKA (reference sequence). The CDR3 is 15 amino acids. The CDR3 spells CSARTTARGYNEQFF. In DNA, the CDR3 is TGCAGTGCTAGGACCACCGCGCGGGGCTACAATGAGCAGTTCTTC.

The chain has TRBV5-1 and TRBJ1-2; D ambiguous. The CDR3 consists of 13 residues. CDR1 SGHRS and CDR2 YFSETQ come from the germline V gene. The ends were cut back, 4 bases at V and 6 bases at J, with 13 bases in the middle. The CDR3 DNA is TGCGCCAGCAGCCCCGGGCGGTGGGATGGCTACACCTTC. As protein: CASSPGRWDGYTF.

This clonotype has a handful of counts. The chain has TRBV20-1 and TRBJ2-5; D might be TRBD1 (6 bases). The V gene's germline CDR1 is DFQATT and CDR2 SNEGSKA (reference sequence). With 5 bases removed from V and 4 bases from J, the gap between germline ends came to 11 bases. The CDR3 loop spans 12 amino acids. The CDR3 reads CSAYRTVETQYF. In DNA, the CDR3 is TGCAGTGCTTACCGGACAGTAGAGACCCAGTACTTC.

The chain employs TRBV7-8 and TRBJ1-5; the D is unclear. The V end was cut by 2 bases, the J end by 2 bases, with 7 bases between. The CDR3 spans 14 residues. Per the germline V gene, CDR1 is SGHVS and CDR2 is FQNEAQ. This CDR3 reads CASSLMDGNQPQHF. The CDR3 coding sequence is TGTGCCAGCAGCTTAATGGACGGCAATCAGCCCCAGCATTTT.

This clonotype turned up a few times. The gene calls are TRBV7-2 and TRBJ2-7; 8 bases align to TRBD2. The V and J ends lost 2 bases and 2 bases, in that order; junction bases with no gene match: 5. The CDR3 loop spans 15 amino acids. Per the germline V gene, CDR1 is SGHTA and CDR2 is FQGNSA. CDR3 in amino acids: CASSLISGIPYEQYF. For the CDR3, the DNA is TGTGCCAGCAGCTTAATTAGCGGGATCCCCTACGAGCAGTACTTC.

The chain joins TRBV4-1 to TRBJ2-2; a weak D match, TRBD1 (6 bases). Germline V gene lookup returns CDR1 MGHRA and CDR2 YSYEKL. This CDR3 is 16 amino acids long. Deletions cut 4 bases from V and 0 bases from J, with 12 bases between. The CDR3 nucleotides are TGCGCCAGCAGCCCGCAAACAGGGACGAACACCGGGGAGCTGTTTTTT. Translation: CASSPQTGTNTGELFF.

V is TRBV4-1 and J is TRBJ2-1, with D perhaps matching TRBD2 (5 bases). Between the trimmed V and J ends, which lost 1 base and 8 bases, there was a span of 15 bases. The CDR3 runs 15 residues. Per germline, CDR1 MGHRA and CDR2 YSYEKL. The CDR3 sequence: CASSQALALYHEQFF. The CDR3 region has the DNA TGCGCCAGCAGCCAAGCTCTAGCTCTGTATCATGAGCAGTTCTTC.

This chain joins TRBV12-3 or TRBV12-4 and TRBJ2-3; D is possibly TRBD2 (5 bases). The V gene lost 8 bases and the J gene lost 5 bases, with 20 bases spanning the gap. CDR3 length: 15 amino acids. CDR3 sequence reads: CASSIFGELRDTQYF. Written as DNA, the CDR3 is TGTGCCAGCTCTATTTTTGGGGAGTTAAGAGATACGCAGTATTTT.

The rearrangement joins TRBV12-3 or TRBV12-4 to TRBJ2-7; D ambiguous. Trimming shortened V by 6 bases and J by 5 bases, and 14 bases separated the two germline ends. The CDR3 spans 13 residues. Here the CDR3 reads CASSETGMDEQYF. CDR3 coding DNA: TGTGCCAGCAGCGAGACTGGGATGGACGAGCAGTACTTC.

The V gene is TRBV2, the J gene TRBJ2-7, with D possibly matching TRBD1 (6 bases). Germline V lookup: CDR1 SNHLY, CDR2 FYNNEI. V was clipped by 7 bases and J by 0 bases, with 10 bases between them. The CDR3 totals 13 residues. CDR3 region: CASTPDSSYEQYV. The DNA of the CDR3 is TGTGCCAGCACTCCGGACAGCTCCTACGAGCAGTACGTC.

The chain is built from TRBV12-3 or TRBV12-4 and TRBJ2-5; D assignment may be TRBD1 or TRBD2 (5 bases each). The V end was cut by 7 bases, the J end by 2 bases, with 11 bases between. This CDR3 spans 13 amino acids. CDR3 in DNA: TGTGCCAGCAAAAGGGGACCTCAAGAGACCCAGTACTTC. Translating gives CASKRGPQETQYF.

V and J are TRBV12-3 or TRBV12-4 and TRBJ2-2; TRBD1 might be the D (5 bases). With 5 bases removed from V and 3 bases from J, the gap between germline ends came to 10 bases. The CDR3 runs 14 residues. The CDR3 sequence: CASSRDRYTGELFF. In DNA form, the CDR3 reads TGTGCCAGCAGTCGAGACAGATACACCGGGGAGCTGTTTTTT.

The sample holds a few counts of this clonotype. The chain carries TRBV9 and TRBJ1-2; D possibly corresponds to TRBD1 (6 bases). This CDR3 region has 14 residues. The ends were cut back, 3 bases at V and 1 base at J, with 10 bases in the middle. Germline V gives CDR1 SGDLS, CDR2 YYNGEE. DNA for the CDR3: TGTGCCAGCAGCGGGACAGTACTTAACTATGGCTACACCTTC. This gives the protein CASSGTVLNYGYTF.

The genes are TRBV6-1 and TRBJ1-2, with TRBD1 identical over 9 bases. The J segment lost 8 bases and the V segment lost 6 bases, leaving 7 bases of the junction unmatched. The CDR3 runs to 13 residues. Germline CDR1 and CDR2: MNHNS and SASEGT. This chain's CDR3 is CASSRDRVSGYTF. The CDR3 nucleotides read TGTGCCAGCAGCCGGGACAGGGTCTCAGGCTACACCTTC.

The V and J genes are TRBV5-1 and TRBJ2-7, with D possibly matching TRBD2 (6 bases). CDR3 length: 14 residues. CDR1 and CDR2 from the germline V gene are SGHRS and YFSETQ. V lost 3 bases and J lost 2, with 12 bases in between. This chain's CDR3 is CASSSRDLAYEQYF. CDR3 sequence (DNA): TGCGCCAGCAGCTCCCGGGACTTAGCCTACGAGCAGTACTTC.

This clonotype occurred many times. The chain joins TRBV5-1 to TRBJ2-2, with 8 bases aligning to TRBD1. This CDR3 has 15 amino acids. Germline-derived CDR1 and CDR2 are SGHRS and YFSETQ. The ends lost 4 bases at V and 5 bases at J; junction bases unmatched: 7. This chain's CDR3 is CASSMDRVDTGELFF. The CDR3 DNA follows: TGCGCCAGCAGCATGGACAGGGTGGATACCGGGGAGCTGTTTTTT.

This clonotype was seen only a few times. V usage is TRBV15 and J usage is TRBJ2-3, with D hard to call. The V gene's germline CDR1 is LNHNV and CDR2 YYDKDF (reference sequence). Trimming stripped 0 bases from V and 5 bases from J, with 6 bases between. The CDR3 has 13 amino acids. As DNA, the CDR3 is TGTGCCACCAGCAGAGATCCCGGAGATACGCAGTATTTT. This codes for CATSRDPGDTQYF.

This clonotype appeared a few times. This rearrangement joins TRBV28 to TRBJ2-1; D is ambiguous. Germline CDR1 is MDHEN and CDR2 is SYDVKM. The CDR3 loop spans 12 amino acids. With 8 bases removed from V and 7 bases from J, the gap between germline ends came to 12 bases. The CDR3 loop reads CASQKIRNEQFF. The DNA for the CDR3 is TGTGCCAGCCAAAAGATAAGGAATGAGCAGTTCTTC.

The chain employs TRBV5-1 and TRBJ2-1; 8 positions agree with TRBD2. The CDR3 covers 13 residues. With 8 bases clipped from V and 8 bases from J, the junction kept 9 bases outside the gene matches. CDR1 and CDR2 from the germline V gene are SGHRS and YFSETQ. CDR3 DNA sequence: TGCGCCAGTGGAGTAGCGGGGTGGGATGAGCAGTTCTTC. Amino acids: CASGVAGWDEQFF.